The 26 T cell receptor beta chains given below trace back to one sample, sequenced in a study of cytomegalovirus exposure and HLA in healthy donors. The PCR ran on 60 Vbeta and 13 Jbeta primers. Clones were read by immunoSEQ multiplex PCR, and TCRdb kept only the in-frame ones, dropping some. The table has around 70,000 clones, 86% seen once; the top ten hold just under 2%. Sequencing was done on a sample of PBMCs. Receptors originate from a woman in her twenties or thirties in good health and CMV-seronegative.

The rearrangement joins TRBV10-3 to TRBJ2-7, with 9 positions matching TRBD1. The CDR3 runs 15 residues. Germline CDR1 reads ENHRY; CDR2 reads SYGVKD. Trimming at V came to 3 bases and at J to 5 bases, leaving 8 bases not matched to a gene. The CDR3, as DNA: TGTGCCATCAGTGATCCCGGGACAGGGAGACACGAGCAGTACTTC. It codes for CAISDPGTGRHEQYF.

This clone is a singleton in its sample. The chain recombines TRBV7-2 with TRBJ2-7; 11 bases are shared with TRBD2. The J segment lost 2 bases and the V segment lost 7 bases, leaving 4 bases of the junction unmatched. CDR3 length: 14 amino acids. CDR1 SGHTA and CDR2 FQGNSA come from the germline V gene. The CDR3 region is CASTVSGRAYEQYF. CDR3 DNA: TGTGCCAGCACCGTTAGCGGGAGGGCCTACGAGCAGTACTTC. The full variable domain, completed using reference TRBV7-2 and TRBJ2-7, is GAGVSQSPSNKVTEKGKDVELRCDPISGHTALYWYRQSLGQGLEFLIYFQGNSAPDKSGLPSDRFSAERTGGSVSTLTIQRTQQEDSAVYLCASTVSGRAYEQYFGPGTRLTVT.

The chain couples TRBV19 to TRBJ2-3; 10 nucleotides align to TRBD1. The germline V gene has CDR1 LNHDA and CDR2 SQIVND (reference sequence). The CDR3 covers 15 residues. Trimming at V came to 6 bases and at J to 0 bases, leaving 3 bases not matched to a gene. The CDR3: CASRDRGESTDTQYF. The CDR3 DNA reads as TGTGCCAGTAGGGACAGGGGGGAAAGCACAGATACGCAGTATTTT.

The chain's CDR3 is CASSIASGSYEQYF. The CDR3, as DNA: TGTGCCAGTAGTATAGCCAGCGGGTCCTACGAGCAGTACTTC. The chain carries TRBV19 and TRBJ2-7, with D tentatively TRBD2 (6 bases). This CDR3 is built from 14 residues. Per germline, CDR1 LNHDA and CDR2 SQIVND (reference sequence). V shed 1 base and J shed 1 base, with 8 bases lying between them.

The chain recombines TRBV10-2 with TRBJ2-2, with D possibly matching TRBD1 (6 bases). This CDR3 has 14 amino acids. Trimming stripped 4 bases from V and 5 bases from J, with 11 bases between. Germline V gene lookup returns CDR1 WSHSY and CDR2 SAAADI. CDR3 DNA: TGCGCCAGCAGTGCCACAGGGCTGACCGGGGAGCTGTTTTTT. Its translation: CASSATGLTGELFF.

The rearrangement links TRBV5-4 to TRBJ2-5; 13 bases are a match to TRBD2. V shed 7 bases, J shed 4 bases, and the junction held 7 bases outside the gene matches. The CDR3 covers 15 residues. Germline lookup yields CDR1 SGHNT and CDR2 YYREEE (reference sequence). The CDR3 bases are TGTGCCAGCGGCTCGGGACTAGCGGGAACAGAGACCCAGTACTTC. This encodes CASGSGLAGTETQYF.

V usage is TRBV30 and J usage is TRBJ2-3, with 7 nucleotides matching TRBD2. The CDR3 contains 15 residues. In germline, CDR1 is GTSNPN, CDR2 SVGIG (reference sequence). The V and J ends lost 0 bases and 0 bases, in that order; junction bases with no gene match: 3. This chain's CDR3 is CAWSVWGGSTDTQYF. Written as DNA, the CDR3 is TGTGCCTGGAGTGTGTGGGGGGGGAGCACAGATACGCAGTATTTT.

The CDR3 DNA sequence: TGTGCCAGCAGTAACTGGACTAGCGGGTACAATGAGCAGTTCTTC. Its protein is CASSNWTSGYNEQFF. The chain uses TRBV2 and TRBJ2-1; 11 nucleotides line up with TRBD2. The V gene end was trimmed by 5 bases and the J gene end by 4 bases; junction bases not matched to a gene: 4. CDR3 length: 15 residues. Germline-derived CDR1 and CDR2 are SNHLY and FYNNEI.

The rearrangement uses TRBV11-2 and TRBJ1-2, with D perhaps matching TRBD1 (6 bases). CDR1 and CDR2 from the germline V gene are SGHAT and FQNNGV. V lost 1 base, J lost 4 bases, and 10 bases lay in between. This CDR3 is 14 amino acids long. The CDR3 reads CASSLAQDSYGYTF. The CDR3 DNA sequence: TGTGCCAGCAGCTTAGCCCAGGACAGCTATGGCTACACCTTC.

This chain joins TRBV25-1 and TRBJ1-2; weak D call: TRBD1 (5 bases). Germline loops: CDR1 MGHDK, CDR2 SYGVNS. The CDR3 sequence is 14 residues long. Between the trimmed V and J ends, which lost 2 bases and 6 bases, there was a span of 13 bases. The CDR3 region is CASSEGAGRNGYTF. The CDR3 DNA sequence: TGTGCCAGCAGTGAAGGGGCAGGGCGGAATGGCTACACCTTC.

The V and J genes are TRBV11-2 and TRBJ2-3, with 7 bases identical to TRBD1. V lost 9 bases and J lost 0; bases outside the gene matches: 12. CDR3 length: 16 amino acids. In germline, CDR1 is SGHAT, CDR2 FQNNGV. CDR3 residues: CASRDRLGSSTDTQYF. The CDR3 DNA reads as TGTGCCAGTCGGGACAGATTGGGCTCTAGCACAGATACGCAGTATTTT.

The rearrangement links TRBV19 to TRBJ1-2; TRBD1 aligns across 8 bases. With V trimmed by 2 bases and J by 7 bases, 9 bases remained unmatched. Germline loops: CDR1 LNHDA, CDR2 SQIVND (reference sequence). The CDR3 runs to 15 residues. The CDR3 DNA reads TGTGCCAGTAGTATAAACCCAGGGGGCGCGTCTGGCTACACCTTC. Translation: CASSINPGGASGYTF.

V is TRBV6-6 and J is TRBJ1-1; unclear D gene. The germline V gene encodes CDR1 MNHNY and CDR2 SVGAGI (reference sequence). V was clipped by 2 bases and J by 5 bases, with 9 bases between them. CDR3 size: 13 residues. This CDR3 reads CASSYTGGTEAFF. CDR3 coding DNA: TGTGCCAGCAGTTACACGGGAGGAACTGAAGCTTTCTTT.

V is TRBV7-9 and J is TRBJ1-1; a weak D match, TRBD1 (6 bases). Trimming took 4 bases from V and 0 from J, leaving 21 bases between them. This CDR3 has 18 residues. Germline values: CDR1 SEHNR, CDR2 FQNEAQ (reference sequence). CDR3 bases: TGTGCCAGCAGCTCCCGGGGCAGGGGTTTACGCATGAACACTGAAGCTTTCTTT. It translates to CASSSRGRGLRMNTEAFF.

CDR3 protein: CASRNPGQEFNQPQHF. DNA for the CDR3: TGTGCCAGTAGGAACCCGGGACAGGAGTTCAATCAGCCCCAGCATTTT. The chain links TRBV19 to TRBJ1-5; 8 nucleotides agree with TRBD1. The V gene end was trimmed by 6 bases and the J gene end by 3 bases; junction bases not matched to a gene: 10. The CDR3 is 16 residues long. The germline gives CDR1 LNHDA, CDR2 SQIVND (reference sequence).

The V call is TRBV2, the J call TRBJ1-5, with 8 bases lining up with TRBD1. V was pared by 5 bases and J by 9 bases, with 9 bases of the junction left unmatched. This CDR3 is 14 amino acids long. The germline CDR1 and CDR2 sequences are SNHLY and FYNNEI. This CDR3 is CASSKDRAQGPQHF. The CDR3 DNA reads as TGTGCCAGCAGTAAGGACAGGGCCCAGGGGCCCCAGCATTTT.

The gene calls are TRBV7-8 and TRBJ1-2; possible D gene TRBD1, 6 bases. V lost 6 bases and J 3 bases, leaving 20 bases between the germline ends. Germline CDR1 and CDR2: SGHVS and FQNEAQ. CDR3 length: 16 residues. In DNA, the CDR3 is TGTGCCAGCAGTCAGGAGAGGGGACAAAGCTACTATGGCTACACCTTC. This encodes CASSQERGQSYYGYTF.

CDR3 DNA sequence: TGTGCCAGCCTTCTAGCGGGAAACACCGGGGAGCTGTTTTTT. This translates into CASLLAGNTGELFF. This chain joins TRBV19 and TRBJ2-2; 9 bases are a match to TRBD2. Germline trimming cut 9 bases from V and 2 bases from J; bases unmatched to any gene: 4. The CDR3 extends over 14 amino acids. The germline V gene encodes CDR1 LNHDA and CDR2 SQIVND (reference sequence).

The rearrangement uses TRBV21-1 and TRBJ2-1; no check of the table's D call, TRBD1, against the DNA was made. TRBV21-1 is noted as a pseudogene. The CDR3 runs to 16 residues. In nucleotides, the CDR3 is TGTGCCAGCAGCAAAGCCCTTCGGACAGGTTACAATGAGCAGTTCTTC. Amino acids: CASSKALRTGYNEQFF.

The chain uses TRBV7-8 and TRBJ2-1; no clear D gene. The germline CDR1 and CDR2 sequences are SGHVS and FQNEAQ. This CDR3 comprises 17 residues. V lost 5 bases, J lost 3 bases, and 20 bases lay in between. CDR3 bases: TGTGCCAGCAGCCGAGTCATTGGTCGAGCCGGCTACAATGAGCAGTTCTTC. This translates into CASSRVIGRAGYNEQFF.

This clone was seen only a few times. The chain couples TRBV5-6 to TRBJ1-1; D might be TRBD1 (5 bases). With 5 bases removed from V and 3 bases from J, the gap between germline ends came to 17 bases. The CDR3 has 15 residues. Looked up from germline, CDR1 is SGHDT and CDR2 is YYEEEE. The CDR3 DNA is TGTGCCAGCAGTCGCTCGCGGGGCTGGGACACTGAAGCTTTCTTT. As protein: CASSRSRGWDTEAFF.

V and J are TRBV5-8 and TRBJ1-2, with D tentatively TRBD1 (5 bases). V shed 0 bases and J shed 4 bases, with 13 bases lying between them. This CDR3 region has 15 residues. The V gene's germline CDR1 is SGHTS and CDR2 YDEGEE. In DNA, the CDR3 is TGTGCCAGCAGCTTGGGGCGGGGAAGGGGCTATGGCTACACCTTC. It encodes CASSLGRGRGYGYTF.

CDR3 DNA: TGTGCCAGCAACCTAGCGGGAGGGCCGGGCACCGGGGAGCTGTTTTTT. Translating it yields CASNLAGGPGTGELFF. The chain couples TRBV9 to TRBJ2-2, with 12 bases fitting TRBD2. The CDR3 length is 16 residues. V shed 6 bases, J shed 4 bases, and the junction held 7 bases outside the gene matches. The germline gives CDR1 SGDLS, CDR2 YYNGEE. Full variable domain (remainder filled in from reference TRBV9 and TRBJ2-2): DSGVTQTPKHLITATGQRVTLRCSPRSGDLSVYWYQQSLDQGLQFLIQYYNGEERAKGNILERFSAQQFPDLHSELNLSSLELGDSALYFCASNLAGGPGTGELFFGEGSRLTVL.

The chain is built from TRBV9 and TRBJ2-7; 8 bases align to TRBD1. The CDR3 consists of 15 residues. Germline V gene sequence: CDR1 SGDLS, CDR2 YYNGEE. J gave up 0 bases and V 0 bases, and 2 bases lay outside the gene matches. The CDR3 reads CASSVAGTGSYEQYF. CDR3 sequence (DNA): TGTGCCAGCAGCGTAGCGGGGACAGGCTCCTACGAGCAGTACTTC.

J is TRBJ2-7 and V is TRBV5-1; 9 bases match TRBD1. V was clipped by 4 bases and J by 3 bases; unmatched bases: 5. CDR3 length: 14 amino acids. Germline V gene sequence: CDR1 SGHRS, CDR2 YFSETQ. The CDR3 protein is CASSTRDRDYEQYF. In DNA, the CDR3 is TGCGCCAGCAGCACCCGGGACAGGGACTACGAGCAGTACTTC. Looking up the rest from reference TRBV5-1 and TRBJ2-7 gives the full variable domain: KAGVTQTPRYLIKTRGQQVTLSCSPISGHRSVSWYQQTPGQGLQFLFEYFSETQRNKGNFPGRFSGRQFSNSRSEMNVSTLELGDSALYLCASSTRDRDYEQYFGPGTRLTVT.

The chain links TRBV7-2 to TRBJ2-7; TRBD2 agrees at 8 bases. V lost 1 base, J lost 3 bases, and 5 bases stayed unmatched. Germline assignment: CDR1 SGHTA and CDR2 FQGNSA. The CDR3 contains 15 residues. CDR3 nucleotide sequence: TGTGCCAGCAGCTTAGGTCTCGGGAGGGGCTACGAGCAGTACTTC. The encoded protein is CASSLGLGRGYEQYF.